The following is a T cell receptor (beta chain) sequence with its context. Patients from Seattle were sampled longitudinally, starting during active infection. These data originate in a study of blood T cell repertoires in COVID-19. Study-wide context: Samples representing acute and convalescent COVID-19 were sourced from the United States, Italy and Spain. Nucleic acid was either cDNA or gDNA, and it came from T cells, B-cell-depleted T cells, or PBMCs.

Per the original methods: Amplification from reference gene primers served as the basis for estimated nucleated cell counts. The table came from immunoSEQ multiplex PCR; TCRdb's copy has only in-frame clones and leaves some out. That table is the source of V, J and clone size, and D and trimming were worked out from the DNA. Of around 300,000 clones listed, about 93% are singletons. V dropped 6 bases and J dropped 3 bases, with 15 bases sitting between them. In germline, CDR1 is MNHEY, CDR2 SVGAGI. The CDR3 extends over 14 amino acids. This sequence originates from a woman between 25 and 40 years old with COVID-19, enrolled during active disease. The sequenced sample consisted of peripheral blood. The chain uses TRBV6-5 and TRBJ2-7; D is possibly TRBD2 (5 bases). The chain's CDR3 is CASRRTETSYEQYF. The CDR3, as DNA: TGTGCCAGCAGGAGGACTGAGACGAGCTACGAGCAGTACTTC.